These 20 T cell receptor beta chains came from one sample sequenced in a study of shared clonotypes between healthy human individuals. The table came from immunoSEQ multiplex PCR; TCRdb's copy has only in-frame clones and leaves some out. The sample lists about 490,000 clones; roughly 85% were seen once. Sequenced input: PBMCs. The source is a woman aged 40 to 50 in good health. Some clones in this sample may be carry-over from other donors' samples.

For the CDR3, the DNA is TGTGCCAGTAACTCGGGACAGGGGGCTGGAGCGGGAGATGCAGATACGCAGTATTTT. The encoded protein is CASNSGQGAGAGDADTQYF. V is TRBV19 and J is TRBJ2-3, with 12 positions matching TRBD1. Germline CDR1 is LNHDA and CDR2 is SQIVND (reference sequence). The J segment lost 4 bases and the V segment lost 7 bases, leaving 18 bases of the junction unmatched. The CDR3 length is 19 residues. The whole variable domain, filled in from reference TRBV19 and TRBJ2-3, reads DGGITQSPKYLFRKEGQNVTLSCEQNLNHDAMYWYRQDPGQGLRLIYYSQIVNDFQKGDIAEGYSVSREKKESFPLTVTSAQKNPTAFYLCASNSGQGAGAGDADTQYFGPGTRLTVL.

CDR3: CASSEEREGRLFF. The CDR3 DNA follows: TGTGCCAGCAGTGAAGAGCGGGAGGGCAGGCTGTTTTTT. This chain uses TRBV6-1 with TRBJ2-2, with 10 bases aligning to TRBD2. Germline CDR1 reads MNHNS; CDR2 reads SASEGT. V was pared by 1 base and J by 13 bases, with 3 bases of the junction left unmatched. The CDR3 spans 13 residues.

The chain uses TRBV28 and TRBJ1-5; 7 bases line up with TRBD1. The CDR3 has 14 amino acids. Germline V gene lookup returns CDR1 MDHEN and CDR2 SYDVKM. V gave up 6 bases and J gave up 3 bases; unmatched junction bases: 5. CDR3 sequence: CASSQGGVNQPQHF. The CDR3, as DNA: TGTGCCAGCAGCCAGGGGGGGGTCAATCAGCCCCAGCATTTT.

The chain is built from TRBV7-2 and TRBJ1-2; D perhaps matches TRBD1 (6 bases). This CDR3 region has 15 residues. Trimming removed 1 base at V and 1 base at J, with 10 bases between. Germline V gene sequence: CDR1 SGHTA, CDR2 FQGNSA. CDR3 coding DNA: TGTGCCAGCAGCTTAGGGGCAGGGGATAACTATGGCTACACCTTC. This codes for CASSLGAGDNYGYTF.

This clone has only a few counts. The chain recombines TRBV7-9 with TRBJ1-1; no clear D gene. This CDR3 has 14 residues. Per germline, CDR1 SEHNR and CDR2 FQNEAQ (reference sequence). Trimming pared 4 bases from V and 4 bases from J, leaving 13 bases between. CDR3: CASSSWEGGTEAFF. CDR3 nucleotide sequence: TGTGCCAGCAGCTCTTGGGAGGGAGGCACTGAAGCTTTCTTT.

V gene TRBV7-2 combines with J gene TRBJ2-3; D not resolved. There are 13 residues in the CDR3. With 1 base removed from V and 8 bases from J, the gap between germline ends came to 10 bases. Germline V lookup: CDR1 SGHTA, CDR2 FQGNSA. CDR3 region: CASSLDMYATQYF. CDR3 coding DNA: TGTGCCAGCAGCTTAGACATGTACGCTACGCAGTATTTT.

As for this clone: At the DNA level, this CDR3 is encoded by other sequences in the same sample as well. The V call is TRBV7-2, the J call TRBJ2-5; 8 bases agree with TRBD1. The CDR3 runs to 14 residues. V lost 2 bases to trimming and J lost 5 bases; unmatched junction nucleotides: 4. Germline lookup yields CDR1 SGHTA and CDR2 FQGNSA. Written as DNA, the CDR3 is TGTGCCAGCAGCTTACGGCAGGGGGCGGAGACCCAGTACTTC. It translates to CASSLRQGAETQYF.

The V and J genes are TRBV5-4 and TRBJ2-3; 11 nucleotides line up with TRBD2. With 6 bases clipped from V and 5 bases from J, the junction kept 17 bases outside the gene matches. Germline loops: CDR1 SGHNT, CDR2 YYREEE (reference sequence). This CDR3 is 18 amino acids long. CDR3 in amino acids: CASTSGTSGSRRGDTQYF. The CDR3 coding sequence is TGTGCCAGCACCTCCGGAACTAGCGGGAGTAGGAGGGGAGATACGCAGTATTTT.

This clone has a handful of counts. The chain links TRBV16 to TRBJ1-1; D gene ambiguous. The CDR3 length is 16 residues. The germline gives CDR1 KGHSY, CDR2 FQNENV. The V gene lost 1 base and the J gene lost 1 base, with 13 bases spanning the gap. The CDR3: CASSQFRGASNTEAFF. In nucleotides, the CDR3 is TGTGCCAGCAGCCAATTTCGCGGAGCCTCGAACACTGAAGCTTTCTTT.

The table lists this clone with a few counts. The chain combines TRBV7-9 with TRBJ2-2; D remains unclear. Trimming removed 5 bases from V and 7 bases from J, with 20 bases in between. CDR1 and CDR2 from the germline V gene are SEHNR and FQNEAQ (reference sequence). CDR3 size: 16 residues. The CDR3 sequence is CASSLDNGPIHGELFF. CDR3 coding DNA: TGTGCCAGCAGCCTAGACAACGGACCGATTCACGGGGAGCTGTTTTTT.

V usage is TRBV27 and J usage is TRBJ1-4; D unclear. The CDR3 is 13 amino acids. Germline V gene data show CDR1 as MNHEY and CDR2 as SMNVEV (reference sequence). V lost 7 bases to trimming and J lost 6 bases, with 12 bases between them. CDR3 DNA: TGTGCCAGCAAAGGTTTCCAGGATGAAAAACTGTTTTTT. Protein: CASKGFQDEKLFF.

This chain joins TRBV9 and TRBJ2-2, with 13 bases that match TRBD2. CDR1 SGDLS and CDR2 YYNGEE come from the germline V gene. The J segment lost 5 bases and the V segment lost 4 bases, leaving 5 bases of the junction unmatched. The CDR3 length is 16 residues. The CDR3 region has the DNA TGTGCCAGCAGCCCAGGGACTAGCGGGGCGACCGGGGAGCTGTTTTTT. Its translation is CASSPGTSGATGELFF.

The rearrangement uses TRBV10-3 and TRBJ2-3; TRBD2 matches at 7 bases. The V segment lost 3 bases and the J segment 4 bases; nucleotides outside the gene matches: 4. Germline CDR1 ENHRY, CDR2 SYGVKD. The CDR3 runs 14 residues. The DNA for the CDR3 is TGTGCCATCAGTGACACTAGCGCCTCAGATACGCAGTATTTT. This encodes CAISDTSASDTQYF.

This clone appeared a single time. The rearrangement joins TRBV5-1 to TRBJ2-7; D remains unclear. Per germline, CDR1 SGHRS and CDR2 YFSETQ. The CDR3 is 15 amino acids. Trimming pared 4 bases from V and 0 bases from J, leaving 14 bases between. CDR3 DNA: TGCGCCAGCAGCCTAGAGCTTGCTCTCTCCTACGAGCAGTACTTC. It specifies CASSLELALSYEQYF.

Many counts were recorded for this clone. The genes are TRBV28 and TRBJ2-2, with D perhaps TRBD1 (6 bases). CDR3 size: 14 residues. Germline V lookup: CDR1 MDHEN, CDR2 SYDVKM. The V end lost 2 bases, the J end lost 3 bases, and 7 bases lay between the germline ends. The CDR3 loop is CASSLEGDTGELFF. The DNA of the CDR3 is TGTGCCAGCAGTTTAGAGGGGGACACCGGGGAGCTGTTTTTT.

The count of this clone is one. The rearrangement uses TRBV7-9 and TRBJ2-5; D possibly matches TRBD1 or TRBD2 (5 bases each). The CDR3 loop spans 15 amino acids. V lost 4 bases and J 2 bases, leaving 14 bases between the germline ends. Germline-derived CDR1 and CDR2 are SEHNR and FQNEAQ (reference sequence). The CDR3 reads CASSSTRDGQETQYF. The CDR3 nucleotides read TGTGCCAGCAGCTCCACACGGGACGGACAAGAGACCCAGTACTTC.

V is TRBV28 and J is TRBJ1-4; TRBD1 might be the D (6 bases). Germline V gene sequence: CDR1 MDHEN, CDR2 SYDVKM. CDR3 length: 15 amino acids. V lost 4 bases and J lost 4, with 13 bases in between. The CDR3 region is CASSSGTIFNEKLFF. The CDR3 region has the DNA TGTGCCAGCAGTTCCGGGACAATATTTAATGAAAAACTGTTTTTT.

CDR3 DNA: TGTGCCTGGAGTGTACAGGGGCTCCAACCCCAGCATTTT. It is translated as CAWSVQGLQPQHF. The V call is TRBV30, the J call TRBJ1-5, with 7 nucleotides matching TRBD1. J gave up 10 bases and V 0 bases, and 6 bases lay outside the gene matches. This CDR3 region has 13 residues. Germline V lookup: CDR1 GTSNPN, CDR2 SVGIG (reference sequence).

There are many counts of this clone. The chain joins TRBV7-2 to TRBJ1-2; D is unresolved. CDR1 is SGHTA, CDR2 FQGNSA, per germline. The V end was cut by 1 base, the J end by 0 bases, with 12 bases between. The CDR3 has 16 residues. CDR3 sequence reads: CASSLEAMDTNYGYTF. CDR3 sequence (DNA): TGTGCCAGCAGCTTAGAGGCTATGGATACTAACTATGGCTACACCTTC. Together with reference TRBV7-2 and TRBJ1-2, the CDR3 gives the full variable domain: GAGVSQSPSNKVTEKGKDVELRCDPISGHTALYWYRQSLGQGLEFLIYFQGNSAPDKSGLPSDRFSAERTGGSVSTLTIQRTQQEDSAVYLCASSLEAMDTNYGYTFGSGTRLTVV.

The V and J genes are TRBV5-4 and TRBJ2-2; 13 positions agree with TRBD2. CDR3 length: 18 residues. The V and J ends lost 3 bases and 0 bases, in that order; junction bases with no gene match: 5. Germline-derived CDR1 and CDR2 are SGHNT and YYREEE (reference sequence). The CDR3 region is CASSSPGTSGTNTGELFF. The CDR3 DNA sequence: TGTGCCAGCAGCTCACCGGGGACTAGCGGGACGAACACCGGGGAGCTGTTTTTT.